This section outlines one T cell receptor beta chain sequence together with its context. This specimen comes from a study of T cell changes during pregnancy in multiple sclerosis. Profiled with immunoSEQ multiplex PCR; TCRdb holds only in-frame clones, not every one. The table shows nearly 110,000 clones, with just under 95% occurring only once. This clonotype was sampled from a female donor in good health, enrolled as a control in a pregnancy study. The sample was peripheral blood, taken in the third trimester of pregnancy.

The CDR3 DNA reads TGTGCCAGCAGAGTAGGGGGGGGACAGGGAAATTCACCCCTCCACTTT. Protein: CASRVGGGQGNSPLHF. The J gene is TRBJ1-6, the V gene TRBV27, with 9 bases identical to TRBD1. V lost 6 bases to trimming and J lost 7 bases; unmatched junction nucleotides: 10. From germline, CDR1 is MNHEY and CDR2 SMNVEV (reference sequence). The CDR3 contains 16 residues.